Detailed here is one T cell receptor (beta chain). The antigen is not known. CDR3 length: 15 residues. V shed 6 bases, J shed 5 bases, and the junction held 6 bases outside the gene matches. Per the germline V gene, CDR1 is MDHEN and CDR2 is SYDVKM. This record comes from a study of siplizumab effects on memory and regulatory T cells. Study-wide points: Just a small share of alloreactive clones was traced back to unstimulated subsets. Naive T cells apparently outstripped memory cells in diversity and seemed major alloresponse contributors. Under siplizumab, an average around 68% of mappable alloreactive CD4+ clones were Treg-derived, compared with around 25% in controls.

The assay covered some 100,000 TCR templates per sample. Profiling relied on immunoSEQ multiplex PCR, and the TCRdb table lists in-frame clones only, not all of them. The sample shows about 100,000 clones, about nine tenths of them seen only once. The clonotype was recovered from a human donor in good health. Sequenced sample: non-Treg CD4+ T cells sorted from blood. This chain connects TRBV28 to TRBJ1-4; 10 bases map to TRBD1. Written as DNA, the CDR3 is TGTGCCAGCAGATGGCCGGGACAGGGGAATGAAAAACTGTTTTTT. It translates to CASRWPGQGNEKLFF.